This T cell receptor beta chain appears in the sequencing data of a study of memory CD4+ T cells and cytomegalovirus serostatus. V was shortened by 10 bases and J by 6 bases, with 20 bases between the two germline ends. CDR1 and CDR2 from the germline V gene are SGHRS and YFSETQ. This CDR3 is built from 13 residues. Using immunoSEQ multiplex PCR, the repertoire was profiled, and TCRdb retains in-frame clones only, with some absent. The table lists approximately 65,000 clones, roughly four fifths of them singletons. The sort gate was single viable CD3+CD4+CD8-CD45RO+ cells for memory CD4+ T cells. This chain connects TRBV5-1 to TRBJ2-7, with D perhaps matching TRBD1 (6 bases). This TCR came from an adult in good health and CMV-seronegative. The sample was memory CD4+ T cells from blood. The CDR3 sequence: CAGRQAVGGEQYF. The CDR3 region has the DNA TGCGCCGGGAGACAGGCGGTGGGTGGCGAGCAGTACTTC. Based on the CDR3 plus reference TRBV5-1 and TRBJ2-7, the full variable domain is KAGVTQTPRYLIKTRGQQVTLSCSPISGHRSVSWYQQTPGQGLQFLFEYFSETQRNKGNFPGRFSGRQFSNSRSEMNVSTLELGDSALYLCAGRQAVGGEQYFGPGTRLTVT.